The 21 T cell receptor beta chains below all came from one sample that was sequenced in a study of CD8+ T cells in alopecia areata. The sequencing template was cDNA reverse transcribed from extracted RNA. Assay: immunoSEQ multiplex PCR; the TCRdb copy retains only in-frame clones and omits some. The sample yields 110,000 to 150,000 clones, approximately 50% seen once. This specimen consisted of CD4+ T cells sorted from blood, obtained at week 0. The receptors stem from a human donor with alopecia areata.

The chain carries TRBV6-6 and TRBJ2-7; 7 bases fit TRBD1. The CDR3 covers 13 residues. V dropped 4 bases and J dropped 3; count of bases not matched to a gene: 3. Germline CDR1 and CDR2: MNHNY and SVGAGI (reference sequence). As DNA, the CDR3 is TGTGCCAGCAGTTTCGGGGACAGCTACGAGCAGTACTTC. This codes for CASSFGDSYEQYF.

This clone was observed a few times. CDR3 DNA: TGCAGCGTAACACAGGGGGTCGAGACCCAGTACTTC. Translating it yields CSVTQGVETQYF. The chain joins TRBV29-1 to TRBJ2-5; 8 bases fit TRBD1. Germline V CDR1 and CDR2: SQVTM, ANQGSEA. J gave up 5 bases and V 6 bases, and 5 bases lay outside the gene matches. The length of the CDR3 is 12 residues.

This clone was detected only a few times. The chain combines TRBV20-1 with TRBJ2-1, with unresolved D. Trimming stripped 3 bases from V and 10 bases from J, with 10 bases between. Germline V gives CDR1 DFQATT, CDR2 SNEGSKA (reference sequence). The CDR3 has 11 amino acids. The CDR3 spells CSASDRWEQFF. The CDR3 coding sequence is TGCAGTGCTAGCGACCGGTGGGAGCAGTTCTTC.

The V and J genes are TRBV9 and TRBJ2-7, with 10 positions matching TRBD2. CDR1 and CDR2 from the germline V gene are SGDLS and YYNGEE. V dropped 2 bases and J dropped 4; count of bases not matched to a gene: 9. There are 16 residues in the CDR3. The CDR3 DNA reads as TGTGCCAGCAGCGTCGCCCTAGCGGGAGCGCGGTACGAGCAGTACTTC. This encodes CASSVALAGARYEQYF.

V is TRBV6-5 and J is TRBJ1-1, with D hard to call. Trimming left V 0 bases short and J 4 bases short, with 15 bases between. This CDR3 region has 16 residues. Germline V gives CDR1 MNHEY, CDR2 SVGAGI. The CDR3, as DNA: TGTGCCAGCAGTTACTCGACGAGTCACTTGGGCACTGAAGCTTTCTTT. It codes for CASSYSTSHLGTEAFF.

The chain employs TRBV11-2 and TRBJ2-6; no clear D. The CDR3 runs to 15 residues. V was cut by 1 base and J by 2 bases, with 6 bases left in between. CDR1 is SGHAT, CDR2 FQNNGV, per germline. The DNA of the CDR3 is TGTGCCAGCAGCTTAGTCGTGACTGGGGCCAACGTCCTGACTTTC. This codes for CASSLVVTGANVLTF. Using reference TRBV11-2 and TRBJ2-6 for the parts outside the CDR3, the full variable domain is EAGVAQSPRYKIIEKRQSVAFWCNPISGHATLYWYQQILGQGPKLLIQFQNNGVVDDSQLPKDRFSAERLKGVDSTLKIQPAKLEDSAVYLCASSLVVTGANVLTFGAGSRLTVL.

The chain is built from TRBV11-2 and TRBJ1-4; D may be TRBD1 (5 bases). The V gene's germline CDR1 is SGHAT and CDR2 FQNNGV. V lost 5 bases to trimming and J lost 7 bases, with 8 bases between them. The CDR3 is made up of 12 amino acids. For the CDR3, the DNA is TGTGCCAGCAGCCAGGGACGTGAAAAACTGTTTTTT. This translates into CASSQGREKLFF.

This clone has a handful of counts. The chain carries TRBV10-3 and TRBJ2-7; D might be TRBD2 (7 bases). There are 15 residues in the CDR3. The germline gives CDR1 ENHRY, CDR2 SYGVKD. V was cut by 8 bases and J by 5 bases, with 22 bases left in between. Here the CDR3 reads CAIGGARGHLDEQYF. The DNA for the CDR3 is TGTGCCATCGGGGGGGCGAGGGGACACTTGGACGAGCAGTACTTC.

CDR3 coding DNA: TGCAGCGGAGTACCGGGACAGACTATTAGCACAGATACGCAGTATTTT. Protein product: CSGVPGQTISTDTQYF. V and J are TRBV29-1 and TRBJ2-3, with 7 bases matching TRBD1. Per the germline V gene, CDR1 is SQVTM and CDR2 is ANQGSEA. V lost 7 bases, J lost 0 bases, and 13 bases stayed unmatched. The CDR3 has 16 amino acids.

The table lists this clone with a few counts. V usage is TRBV7-2 and J usage is TRBJ1-3, with D perhaps matching TRBD1 (6 bases). CDR3 length: 14 residues. The germline V gene has CDR1 SGHTA and CDR2 FQGNSA. V lost 2 bases, J lost 7 bases, and 12 bases lay in between. The CDR3 DNA follows: TGTGCCAGCAGCTTAAAACAGGGTTGGAACACCATATATTTT. Protein sequence: CASSLKQGWNTIYF.

The sample holds a few counts of this clone. The rearrangement joins TRBV29-1 to TRBJ1-2; D remains unclear. Germline loops: CDR1 SQVTM, CDR2 ANQGSEA. This CDR3 has 11 residues. The V gene lost 7 bases and the J gene lost 8 bases, with 14 bases spanning the gap. Here the CDR3 reads CSGSTSGGYTF. As DNA, the CDR3 is TGCAGCGGATCCACCTCGGGCGGCTACACCTTC.

This chain joins TRBV30 and TRBJ2-1, with D unresolved. The CDR3 has 11 amino acids. The V gene's germline CDR1 is GTSNPN and CDR2 SVGIG (reference sequence). V lost 4 bases and J 11 bases, leaving 12 bases between the germline ends. CDR3: CAWTDYGKQFF. CDR3 nucleotides: TGTGCCTGGACGGATTACGGAAAGCAGTTCTTC.

The table lists this clone with a count of one. The gene calls are TRBV9 and TRBJ2-2; perhaps TRBD1 as D (6 bases). Germline V CDR1 and CDR2: SGDLS, YYNGEE. Between the trimmed V and J ends, which lost 4 bases and 5 bases, there was a span of 21 bases. CDR3 length equals 17 residues. DNA for the CDR3: TGTGCCAGCAGCACCCGAGGGGACACCAAGGGGACCGGGGAGCTGTTTTTT. As protein: CASSTRGDTKGTGELFF.

V is TRBV10-3 and J is TRBJ1-2; a weak D match, TRBD1 (5 bases). From germline, CDR1 is ENHRY and CDR2 SYGVKD. V lost 9 bases and J 0 bases, leaving 5 bases between the germline ends. The CDR3 runs 11 residues. In DNA, the CDR3 is TGTGCCATAGGGGCTAACTATGGCTACACCTTC. It translates to CAIGANYGYTF.

V and J are TRBV7-2 and TRBJ2-7; TRBD1 matches at 8 bases. CDR3 length: 13 residues. With 6 bases clipped from V and 5 bases from J, the junction kept 6 bases outside the gene matches. Germline lookup yields CDR1 SGHTA and CDR2 FQGNSA. CDR3 in DNA: TGTGCCAGCAGACGGCAGGGGGCAAACGAGCAGTACTTC. Translation gives CASRRQGANEQYF.

The J gene is TRBJ2-1, the V gene TRBV7-9; 8 bases map to TRBD2. Germline loops: CDR1 SEHNR, CDR2 FQNEAQ (reference sequence). After removal of 5 bases from V and 2 bases from J, the junction contained 11 bases not matched to a gene. This CDR3 has 17 residues. CDR3 amino acids: CASSTFRAGVTYNEQFF. DNA for the CDR3: TGTGCCAGCAGCACCTTTCGAGCGGGAGTTACCTACAATGAGCAGTTCTTC.

The rearrangement uses TRBV27 and TRBJ2-1, with TRBD2 matching over 12 bases. CDR3 length: 17 residues. With V trimmed by 5 bases and J by 5 bases, 10 bases remained unmatched. CDR1 is MNHEY and CDR2 is SMNVEV in the germline V gene (reference sequence). CDR3 DNA sequence: TGTGCCAGCAGTCAATTCGGACTAGCGGGGATGAACAATGAGCAGTTCTTC. Protein: CASSQFGLAGMNNEQFF.

This clone was detected only a few times. CDR3 nucleotides: TGTGCCAGCAGCTTAAGTCCTGGGGGTTTGAAGACCGGGGAGCTGTTTTTT. Translation gives CASSLSPGGLKTGELFF. This chain uses TRBV7-7 with TRBJ2-2; D is tentatively TRBD1 or TRBD2 (5 bases each). The CDR3 extends over 17 amino acids. Per germline, CDR1 SSHAT and CDR2 FNYEAQ (reference sequence). V shed 2 bases and J shed 5 bases, with 18 bases lying between them.

This clone has a single count. The chain recombines TRBV11-1 with TRBJ2-2, with D uncertain. V was trimmed by 3 bases and J by 0 bases, leaving 11 bases between them. Germline-derived CDR1 and CDR2 are SGHAT and FQDESV (reference sequence). This CDR3 spans 16 amino acids. In DNA, the CDR3 is TGTGCCAGCAGCTTCGGAACGATCGCGAACACCGGGGAGCTGTTTTTT. Its translation is CASSFGTIANTGELFF.

The CDR3 DNA follows: TGTGCCAGCAGGACAGGGAACACAGATACGCAGTATTTT. Translated: CASRTGNTDTQYF. The chain joins TRBV25-1 to TRBJ2-3, with 7 bases identical to TRBD1. J gave up 2 bases and V 6 bases, and 2 bases lay outside the gene matches. The CDR3 is 13 amino acids. The germline CDR1 and CDR2 sequences are MGHDK and SYGVNS. The entire variable domain, with the rest obtained from reference TRBV25-1 and TRBJ2-3, is as follows: EADIYQTPRYLVIGTGKKITLECSQTMGHDKMYWYQQDPGMELHLIHYSYGVNSTEKGDLSSESTVSRIRTEHFPLTLESARPSHTSQYLCASRTGNTDTQYFGPGTRLTVL.

CDR3 in amino acids: CASSPGNTEAFF. The CDR3 nucleotides read TGTGCCAGCTCACCGGGGAACACTGAAGCTTTCTTT. The chain links TRBV18 to TRBJ1-1; D not certain. CDR1 and CDR2 from the germline V gene are KGHSH and LQKENI. The germline V and J ends were trimmed by 3 bases and 1 base, with 3 bases remaining between them. The CDR3 is 12 amino acids.